This paragraph reports one TCR beta chain. Its antigen specificity is not known. The record has no base qualities; no much larger clone is one base away. From cysteine to phenylalanine, the CDR3 is 13 amino acids long. The read is trimmed to its CDR3 DNA, 39 bases read in frame from base 1. V lost 3 bases and J lost 3 bases, and the count of bases not matched to a germline gene is 2. Taken from the germline V gene (reference sequence), the CDR1 and CDR2 loops are LGHDT and YNNKEL. This entry belongs to a study of blood T cell repertoires in COVID-19 (dated by TCRdb to the early 2020s). For the wider study: Collaborator samples came from the United States, Italy and Spain and covered acute and convalescent phases of COVID-19. The material from the prospective study consisted of cDNA or gDNA derived from T cells, B-cell-depleted T cells, or PBMCs. The dataset comprised deeply sampled blood TCRbeta repertoires from subjects exposed to, actively infected with, or recovered from COVID-19. The repertoires were released in a freely available public database intended as a resource for research on the immune response to SARS-CoV-2. Samples came from the ongoing ImmuneRACE study (first 160 participants) plus 1,254 subjects from 6 global collaborators. Nearly every sample came with metadata listing a de-identified subject ID, COVID-19 status, age in years and sex. HLA class I and class II types, where available, came from metadata supplied by the sample provider rather than from assay-based typing. Results the study describes overall, beyond this receptor: How much clinical and demographic metadata was included differed by source and by participant, and the metadata was provided uncurated.

Whole blood was collected in K2EDTA tubes by collaborating institutions according to the institutions' own protocols. For TCRbeta analysis, collaborator samples were shipped as frozen whole blood, as isolated PBMCs, or as DNA extracted from either sample type. TCRbeta CDR3 regions were amplified from genomic DNA using the immunoSEQ Assay, a bias-controlled multiplex PCR. The published analysis was carried out like this. Within the assay, amplification of reference gene primers was used to estimate how many nucleated cells each sample contained. To quantify the absolute abundance of each unique TCRbeta CDR3 rearrangement, sequence reads were collapsed and filtered. Productive Simpson clonality was computed per sample as the square root of Simpson's diversity index over productive rearrangements. TCRdb limited this immuneACCESS table to in-frame rearrangements with V and J called. A share of clones is missing; checked studies link under half to unresolved V genes, and the rest is unexplained. The V and J calls and clone size come from that table; D and trimming were worked out from the DNA. Across this sample there are 110,000 to 150,000 clones, with 85% to 90% seen only once. Around 3% of the sample is held by the ten biggest clonotypes.

The TCR comes from a man aged 55 to 69 with active or convalescent COVID-19. The chain couples TRBV3-1 (or the pseudogene TRBV3-2) to TRBJ2-7, and TRBD1 aligns with 7 junction nucleotides. What was sequenced was peripheral blood. CDR3 reads: CASSHRQGYEQYF. The DNA sequence reads TGTGCCAGCAGCCACCGACAGGGCTACGAGCAGTACTTC.